The 5 T cell receptor beta chains in this list originate from one sample, sequenced in a study of blood T cell repertoires in COVID-19. Using immunoSEQ multiplex PCR, the repertoire was profiled, and TCRdb retains in-frame clones only, with some absent. The sample has approximately 96,000 clones; about 96% are singletons. The material sequenced was peripheral blood. Every receptor here comes from a human donor with active COVID-19. The donor label of this sample is uncertain.

This chain connects TRBV25-1 to TRBJ1-1; possibly TRBD1 for D (5 bases). CDR3 length: 14 residues. Germline CDR1 MGHDK, CDR2 SYGVNS. V lost 6 bases and J lost 10, with 21 bases in between. The chain's CDR3 is CASRTQFETERAFF. CDR3 in DNA: TGTGCCAGCAGGACACAATTCGAGACAGAAAGAGCTTTCTTT. Together with reference TRBV25-1 and TRBJ1-1, the CDR3 gives the full variable domain: EADIYQTPRYLVIGTGKKITLECSQTMGHDKMYWYQQDPGMELHLIHYSYGVNSTEKGDLSSESTVSRIRTEHFPLTLESARPSHTSQYLCASRTQFETERAFFGQGTRLTVV.

This chain joins TRBV5-1 and TRBJ2-7, with D perhaps TRBD1 (6 bases). This CDR3 has 13 residues. Germline assignment: CDR1 SGHRS and CDR2 YFSETQ. Trimming shortened V by 2 bases and J by 2 bases, and 8 bases separated the two germline ends. The CDR3: CASSFPGAYEQYF. The CDR3 nucleotides are TGCGCCAGCAGCTTTCCAGGGGCCTACGAGCAGTACTTC.

This chain's CDR3 is CASSPGQGYNEQFF. DNA of the CDR3: TGCGCCAGCAGCCCGGGACAGGGCTACAATGAGCAGTTCTTC. This chain links TRBV5-1 with TRBJ2-1, with 9 nucleotides matching TRBD1. The junction had 2 bases not matched to a gene; V was cut back by 4 bases and J by 3 bases. This CDR3 contains 14 residues. The germline V gene has CDR1 SGHRS and CDR2 YFSETQ.

The gene calls are TRBV7-9 and TRBJ1-5; D call uncertain. CDR1 is SEHNR and CDR2 is FQNEAQ in the germline V gene (reference sequence). The length of the CDR3 is 16 residues. The V and J ends lost 1 base and 3 bases respectively, with 13 bases between them. CDR3 residues: CASSLGVGELNQPQHF. The CDR3, as DNA: TGTGCCAGCAGCTTAGGGGTCGGGGAGCTCAATCAGCCCCAGCATTTT. Variable domain in full (rest from reference TRBV7-9 and TRBJ1-5): DTGVSQNPRHKITKRGQNVTFRCDPISEHNRLYWYRQTLGQGPEFLTYFQNEAQLEKSRLLSDRFSAERPKGSFSTLEIQRTEQGDSAMYLCASSLGVGELNQPQHFGDGTRLSIL.

The chain joins TRBV25-1 to TRBJ1-1; 10 bases are shared with TRBD1. The length of the CDR3 is 17 residues. The germline V gene has CDR1 MGHDK and CDR2 SYGVNS. The junction had 9 bases not matched to a gene; V was cut back by 4 bases and J by 1 base. The CDR3 DNA sequence: TGTGCCAGCAGTGCGGGGACAGGGGCGCACGAGAACACTGAAGCTTTCTTT. Translated: CASSAGTGAHENTEAFF.